The clone carrying this TCR beta chain was found once. The data were obtained in a study of blood T cell repertoires in COVID-19. At the level of the study: Acute and convalescent COVID-19 samples came from the United States, Italy and Spain. From T cells, B-cell-depleted T cells, or PBMCs came the material, which was cDNA or gDNA.

Clones were read by immunoSEQ multiplex PCR, and TCRdb kept only the in-frame ones, dropping some. The sample records around 190,000 clones, roughly 84% being singletons. This CDR3 has 15 amino acids. CDR1 and CDR2 (germline): KGHSH, LQKENI. After removal of 3 bases from V and 7 bases from J, the junction contained 5 bases not matched to a gene. The receptor was isolated from a woman aged 80 or over with acute or convalescent COVID-19. V and J are TRBV18 and TRBJ2-1; TRBD1 matches 11 bases. The specimen was peripheral blood. The CDR3 DNA is TGTGCCAGCTCACCCGGGACAGGGGGTTTGAATGAGCAGTTCTTC. Amino acids: CASSPGTGGLNEQFF.